This T cell receptor beta chain comes out of a study of cytomegalovirus exposure and HLA in healthy donors. Whole-study results and caveats: A cluster of highly shared sequence variants was likely a sequencing artifact. Beyond CMV serostatus, there was no information to go on about immune exposure.

On this clone: Antigen: not known.

PCR involved 60 Vbeta and 13 Jbeta primers. The method was immunoSEQ multiplex PCR; TCRdb's version includes in-frame clones alone and lacks a portion of them. The repertoire holds about 130,000 clones, more than 65% seen once, with around 4% in the top ten. Sequenced sample: PBMCs. This receptor was identified in a male donor in good health and CMV-seropositive.

CDR3 protein: CASSIHLGTGNGYTF. CDR3 DNA sequence: TGTGCCAGTAGTATACACCTAGGGACAGGAAATGGCTACACCTTC. The chain has TRBV19 and TRBJ1-2; 8 positions agree with TRBD1. CDR1 is LNHDA and CDR2 is SQIVND in the germline V gene (reference sequence). With V trimmed by 2 bases and J by 6 bases, 8 bases remained unmatched. This CDR3 is built from 15 residues.